One and the same sample provided the 7 T cell receptor beta chains below, sequenced in a study of blood T cell repertoires in COVID-19. TCRdb keeps only in-frame clones here, not all; method: immunoSEQ multiplex PCR. The repertoire consists of about 69,000 clones, with 84% occurring once and the leading ten covering 13%. Sequencing was done on a sample of peripheral blood. These receptors originate from a man between 45 and 60 years old with COVID-19, enrolled during active disease.

The chain couples TRBV4-2 to TRBJ2-3; D may be TRBD2 (5 bases). The CDR3 sequence is 16 residues long. V gave up 2 bases and J gave up 4 bases, with 16 bases separating them. Germline V gene sequence: CDR1 LGHNA, CDR2 YNFKEQ. CDR3 nucleotide sequence: TGTGCCAGCAGCCAACCCGGCGCGGACGGGGCAGATACGCAGTATTTT. Translation gives CASSQPGADGADTQYF.

The chain combines TRBV24-1 with TRBJ2-3, with 11 bases that match TRBD2. Trimming removed 2 bases from V and 0 bases from J; junction bases left unmatched: 3. The CDR3 runs to 17 residues. Germline V lookup: CDR1 KGHDR, CDR2 SFDVKD. In DNA, the CDR3 is TGTGCCACCAGTGATTCGGGACTAGCGGAGAGCACAGATACGCAGTATTTT. Encoded protein: CATSDSGLAESTDTQYF.

J is TRBJ2-5 and V is TRBV5-4, with 13 bases matching TRBD2. The J segment lost 1 base and the V segment lost 4 bases, leaving 4 bases of the junction unmatched. Germline V gives CDR1 SGHNT, CDR2 YYREEE (reference sequence). CDR3 length: 16 residues. The CDR3 loop reads CASSGTSGVLQETQYF. CDR3 bases: TGTGCCAGCAGCGGGACTAGCGGGGTGCTCCAAGAGACCCAGTACTTC.

This chain joins TRBV9 and TRBJ2-5; D is perhaps TRBD2 (5 bases). The CDR3 sequence is 15 residues long. V was trimmed by 0 bases and J by 3 bases, leaving 12 bases between them. The germline gives CDR1 SGDLS, CDR2 YYNGEE. CDR3 DNA sequence: TGTGCCAGCAGCGTAGGGGGTAGCGATGAAGAGACCCAGTACTTC. The encoded protein is CASSVGGSDEETQYF.

The chain combines TRBV19 with TRBJ1-2; D is undetermined. Per germline, CDR1 LNHDA and CDR2 SQIVND (reference sequence). The CDR3 length is 12 residues. Trimming shortened V by 7 bases and J by 7 bases, and 13 bases separated the two germline ends. Written as DNA, the CDR3 is TGTGCCAGTAAGCCGGGAGTCGGTGGCTACACCTTC. Translation: CASKPGVGGYTF.

The chain combines TRBV7-2 with TRBJ2-5; weak D call: TRBD2 (7 bases). The CDR3 length is 19 residues. Germline V gene sequence: CDR1 SGHTA, CDR2 FQGNSA. Trimming left V 5 bases short and J 1 base short, with 26 bases between. For the CDR3, the DNA is TGTGCCAGCAGCGAAACGCGGGGGCGCGCCTTCTTTACCCAAGAGACCCAGTACTTC. Protein: CASSETRGRAFFTQETQYF.

The chain links TRBV20-1 to TRBJ2-3, with TRBD2 as a possible D gene (6 bases). The V gene lost 3 bases and the J gene lost 1 base, with 11 bases spanning the gap. Germline loops: CDR1 DFQATT, CDR2 SNEGSKA (reference sequence). CDR3 length: 14 residues. The CDR3 protein is CSASRGTGTDTQYF. DNA for the CDR3: TGCAGTGCTAGTCGGGGGACTGGCACAGATACGCAGTATTTT.